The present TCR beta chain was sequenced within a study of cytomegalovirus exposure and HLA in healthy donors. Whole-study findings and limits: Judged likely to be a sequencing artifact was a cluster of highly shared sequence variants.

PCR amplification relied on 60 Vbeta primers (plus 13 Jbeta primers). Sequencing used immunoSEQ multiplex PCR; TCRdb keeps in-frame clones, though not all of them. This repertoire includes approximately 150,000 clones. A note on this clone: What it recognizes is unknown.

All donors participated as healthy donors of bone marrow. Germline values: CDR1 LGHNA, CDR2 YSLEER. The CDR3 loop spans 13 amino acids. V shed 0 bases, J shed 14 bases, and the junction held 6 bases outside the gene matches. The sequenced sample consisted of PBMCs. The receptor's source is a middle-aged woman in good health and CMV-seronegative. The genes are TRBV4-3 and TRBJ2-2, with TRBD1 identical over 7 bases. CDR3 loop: CASSQDFDRALFF. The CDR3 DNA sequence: TGCGCCAGCAGCCAAGATTTCGACAGGGCACTGTTTTTT.